This passage covers 27 T cell receptor beta chains from one sample sequenced in a study of blood T cell repertoires in COVID-19. Generated by immunoSEQ multiplex PCR, the TCRdb table keeps only in-frame clones and is missing some. The sample lists 53,000 or so clones; roughly nine tenths were seen once. The sample consisted of peripheral blood. Source of these receptors: a human donor in a cohort sampled during active COVID-19.

The chain carries TRBV5-1 and TRBJ1-1, with no clear D. The CDR3 loop spans 13 amino acids. V was trimmed by 4 bases and J by 1 base, leaving 8 bases between them. Germline V gene sequence: CDR1 SGHRS, CDR2 YFSETQ. The CDR3 DNA is TGCGCCAGCAGCCTTCCGGGGAACACTGAAGCTTTCTTT. It yields the protein CASSLPGNTEAFF.

The chain recombines TRBV20-1 with TRBJ2-7, with 7 positions matching TRBD2. The germline gives CDR1 DFQATT, CDR2 SNEGSKA (reference sequence). The CDR3 runs to 13 residues. The ends lost 3 bases at V and 2 bases at J; junction bases unmatched: 4. This CDR3 reads CSASGRDPYEQYF. CDR3 DNA sequence: TGCAGTGCTAGTGGGAGGGACCCCTACGAGCAGTACTTC.

The genes are TRBV30 and TRBJ1-2; no clear D. The germline CDR1 and CDR2 sequences are GTSNPN and SVGIG (reference sequence). Deletions cut 4 bases from V and 8 bases from J, with 17 bases between. There are 13 residues in the CDR3. The CDR3 DNA reads as TGTGCCTGGACCGATACCTCCCCCGGGGGCTACACCTTC. Its translation: CAWTDTSPGGYTF.

The rearrangement uses TRBV9 and TRBJ2-2, with 14 bases that match TRBD2. Germline V gives CDR1 SGDLS, CDR2 YYNGEE. Losses at the gene ends were 4 bases for V and 4 bases for J; bases not matched to a gene: 3. The CDR3 has 16 residues. CDR3 residues: CASSPGLAGVTGELFF. Here the CDR3 DNA reads TGTGCCAGCAGCCCGGGACTAGCGGGAGTCACCGGGGAGCTGTTTTTT.

The chain has TRBV27 and TRBJ1-6, with a possible D match to TRBD1 (6 bases). Germline V gene lookup returns CDR1 MNHEY and CDR2 SMNVEV (reference sequence). Trimming shortened V by 7 bases and J by 9 bases, and 16 bases separated the two germline ends. The CDR3 runs to 14 residues. The CDR3 nucleotides read TGTGCCAGCACCCAGACAGGTTACGTTTCACCCCTCCACTTT. Amino acids: CASTQTGYVSPLHF.

The rearrangement joins TRBV19 to TRBJ2-1; 7 bases agree with TRBD1. Germline lookup yields CDR1 LNHDA and CDR2 SQIVND (reference sequence). The CDR3 runs 14 residues. The J segment lost 6 bases and the V segment lost 5 bases, leaving 7 bases of the junction unmatched. CDR3 loop: CASSPRQGSNEQFF. Written as DNA, the CDR3 is TGTGCCAGTAGTCCCCGACAGGGTTCCAATGAGCAGTTCTTC. The full variable domain, its missing parts supplied by reference TRBV19 and TRBJ2-1, is DGGITQSPKYLFRKEGQNVTLSCEQNLNHDAMYWYRQDPGQGLRLIYYSQIVNDFQKGDIAEGYSVSREKKESFPLTVTSAQKNPTAFYLCASSPRQGSNEQFFGPGTRLTVL.

The V gene is TRBV11-3, the J gene TRBJ2-7; D uncertain. Germline V lookup: CDR1 SGHNT, CDR2 YENEEA. The CDR3 runs to 9 residues. CDR3 region: CASSLDQAV. The CDR3 nucleotides read TGTGCCAGCAGCTTAGACCAGGCCGTC.

This clone was seen a single time. The genes are TRBV6-2 or TRBV6-3 and TRBJ1-1; tentative D call: TRBD1 (5 bases). Germline CDR1 reads MNHEY; CDR2 reads SVGEGT. Trimming cost V 2 bases and J 3 bases, with 13 bases left between them. CDR3 length: 15 amino acids. The CDR3 coding sequence is TGTGCCAGCAGTTACGCCTACAGGAAGGACACTGAAGCTTTCTTT. Amino acid sequence: CASSYAYRKDTEAFF.

The CDR3 sequence: CASGWTSEGDFQETQYF. The DNA of the CDR3 is TGTGCCAGCGGCTGGACTAGCGAGGGGGATTTCCAAGAGACCCAGTACTTC. The chain combines TRBV2 with TRBJ2-5, with TRBD2 matching 9 bases. The CDR3 totals 17 residues. Losses at the gene ends were 8 bases for V and 1 base for J; bases not matched to a gene: 14. The germline V gene encodes CDR1 SNHLY and CDR2 FYNNEI.

V usage is TRBV7-9 and J usage is TRBJ2-7; a possible D gene is TRBD2 (6 bases). This CDR3 contains 17 residues. Germline loops: CDR1 SEHNR, CDR2 FQNEAQ (reference sequence). The V and J ends lost 5 bases and 5 bases respectively, with 25 bases between them. CDR3 region: CASSPPVEGTGRDEQYF. The CDR3 DNA reads as TGTGCCAGCAGCCCCCCCGTGGAGGGTACGGGTCGTGACGAGCAGTACTTC.

For the CDR3, the DNA is TGTGCCAGCAGCTTAGAGGAGATCGATGAGCAGTTCTTC. It translates to CASSLEEIDEQFF. This rearrangement joins TRBV7-2 to TRBJ2-1; no firm D call. The CDR3 is 13 amino acids. V was clipped by 1 base and J by 8 bases, with 9 bases between them. The germline V gene encodes CDR1 SGHTA and CDR2 FQGNSA.

This chain links TRBV6-1 with TRBJ2-5; TRBD2 aligns across 7 bases. The junction had 6 bases not matched to a gene; V was cut back by 3 bases and J by 5 bases. Germline V gives CDR1 MNHNS, CDR2 SASEGT. The CDR3 totals 14 residues. The CDR3 DNA follows: TGTGCCAGCAGTGAGTTAGCGGGTGGGGAGACCCAGTACTTC. It yields the protein CASSELAGGETQYF.

The J gene is TRBJ1-4, the V gene TRBV6-1, with 8 bases that match TRBD1. Trimming at V came to 4 bases and at J to 8 bases, leaving 12 bases not matched to a gene. The CDR3 is 16 residues long. Germline loops: CDR1 MNHNS, CDR2 SASEGT. The CDR3 DNA follows: TGTGCCAGCAGTGGGTCAACCGGGACAGGTGGGGAAAAACTGTTTTTT. Its protein product is CASSGSTGTGGEKLFF.

CDR3 DNA sequence: TGTGCCAGCAGCTTAGGGCCCCAGACTCAAGAGACCCAGTACTTC. Amino acid sequence: CASSLGPQTQETQYF. V gene TRBV7-2 combines with J gene TRBJ2-5; no reliable D call. Germline CDR1 reads SGHTA; CDR2 reads FQGNSA. V lost 1 base and J 2 bases, leaving 11 bases between the germline ends. This CDR3 comprises 15 residues.

V and J are TRBV9 and TRBJ2-3; 8 bases line up with TRBD1. J was trimmed by 5 bases and V by 7 bases; bases with no gene match: 9. Germline CDR1 is SGDLS and CDR2 is YYNGEE. This CDR3 has 14 residues. The CDR3, as DNA: TGTGCCAGCGGTATAGGACAGGGAGGAGATACGCAGTATTTT. It specifies CASGIGQGGDTQYF.

The chain recombines TRBV7-2 with TRBJ2-7, with 13 bases identical to TRBD2. The ends lost 2 bases at V and 7 bases at J; junction bases unmatched: 11. CDR3 length: 17 residues. CDR1 and CDR2 from the germline V gene are SGHTA and FQGNSA. The CDR3 DNA sequence: TGTGCCAGCAGCTTACTGGGACTAGCGGGAACCCCGGGAGAGCAGTACTTC. It translates to CASSLLGLAGTPGEQYF.

This clone was seen just once. CDR3 sequence reads: CASPPGVRGWVEQFF. The CDR3 nucleotides are TGTGCCAGCCCCCCGGGGGTCCGGGGATGGGTAGAGCAGTTCTTC. The genes are TRBV5-6 and TRBJ2-1; possible D gene TRBD2, 6 bases. In germline, CDR1 is SGHDT, CDR2 YYEEEE. The CDR3 is made up of 15 amino acids. Trimming shortened V by 7 bases and J by 10 bases, and 24 bases separated the two germline ends.

The chain is built from TRBV28 and TRBJ2-1; 8 positions match TRBD2. The CDR3 is 15 residues long. Looked up from germline, CDR1 is MDHEN and CDR2 is SYDVKM. Trimming cost V 4 bases and J 11 bases; bases outside gene matches: 13. The chain's CDR3 is CASSSGGPRTMKQFF. The CDR3 DNA reads TGTGCCAGCAGTTCGGGGGGGCCTAGGACAATGAAGCAGTTCTTC.

This clone was seen a single time. V and J are TRBV3-1 (or the pseudogene TRBV3-2) and TRBJ1-1, with a tentative D call TRBD1 (5 bases). V gave up 3 bases and J gave up 5 bases, with 22 bases separating them. Germline assignment: CDR1 LGHDT and CDR2 YNNKEL (reference sequence). This CDR3 has 17 amino acids. As DNA, the CDR3 is TGTGCCAGCAGCCATGGGACGGTCCGGGGGACGGGGACTGAAGCTTTCTTT. As protein: CASSHGTVRGTGTEAFF.

The chain has TRBV15 and TRBJ1-1; tentatively, D is TRBD1 (6 bases). Germline V gene data show CDR1 as LNHNV and CDR2 as YYDKDF (reference sequence). This CDR3 is 18 amino acids long. Trimming took off 3 bases at V and 2 bases at J, with 22 bases between the two ends. The CDR3 region has the DNA TGTGCCACCAGCAGCATACAGGGAGTACCACGGGTCAACACTGAAGCTTTCTTT. This gives the protein CATSSIQGVPRVNTEAFF.

The chain couples TRBV19 to TRBJ2-2; D unresolved. Between the trimmed V and J ends, which lost 8 bases and 0 bases, there was a span of 4 bases. Germline CDR1 LNHDA, CDR2 SQIVND (reference sequence). The CDR3 has 12 amino acids. The CDR3 nucleotides are TGTGCCAGTTTCACGAACACCGGGGAGCTGTTTTTT. This encodes CASFTNTGELFF.

V gene TRBV14 combines with J gene TRBJ2-7, with 11 bases that match TRBD2. Unmatched junction bases numbered 3, after V lost 4 bases and J lost 4 bases. There are 14 residues in the CDR3. CDR1 and CDR2 from the germline V gene are SGHDN and FVKESK. CDR3 loop: CASSRSGGAYEQYV. CDR3 DNA sequence: TGTGCCAGCAGCCGTAGCGGGGGGGCTTACGAGCAGTACGTC.

The chain carries TRBV2 and TRBJ2-7; TRBD1 might be the D (5 bases). Germline-derived CDR1 and CDR2 are SNHLY and FYNNEI. V was trimmed by 10 bases and J by 6 bases, leaving 13 bases between them. This CDR3 region has 11 residues. In DNA form, the CDR3 reads TGTGCCAAGGAAGGGGTCGGCGAGCAGTACTTC. Protein sequence: CAKEGVGEQYF.

The chain has TRBV11-2 and TRBJ2-2; 11 positions match TRBD2. The V gene's germline CDR1 is SGHAT and CDR2 FQNNGV. V shed 3 bases, J shed 3 bases, and the junction held 0 bases outside the gene matches. The CDR3 consists of 15 residues. The CDR3 nucleotides are TGTGCCAGCAGCTTTAGCGGGGGGGACACCGGGGAGCTGTTTTTT. This codes for CASSFSGGDTGELFF.

The chain is built from TRBV10-3 and TRBJ1-5; D ambiguous. In germline, CDR1 is ENHRY, CDR2 SYGVKD. The CDR3 has 13 amino acids. Trimming took 3 bases from V and 7 from J, leaving 10 bases between them. This CDR3 is CAISDGAGQPQHF. The CDR3, as DNA: TGTGCCATCAGTGACGGCGCCGGGCAGCCCCAGCATTTT.

J is TRBJ1-2 and V is TRBV6-2 or TRBV6-3; D unresolved. The CDR3 length is 16 residues. Germline V lookup: CDR1 MNHEY, CDR2 SVGEGT. V was clipped by 4 bases and J by 0 bases, with 15 bases between them. The CDR3 coding sequence is TGTGCCAGCAGTTGGCCGGGTTCCGATTCTAACTATGGCTACACCTTC. This sequence encodes CASSWPGSDSNYGYTF.

In this sample, this clone turned up a few times. The V and J genes are TRBV2 and TRBJ2-7; a possible D gene is TRBD2 (6 bases). V was trimmed by 4 bases and J by 3 bases, leaving 13 bases between them. The CDR3 runs 14 residues. Germline V CDR1 and CDR2: SNHLY, FYNNEI. CDR3 region: CASSVGGLGYEQYF. CDR3 DNA sequence: TGTGCCAGCAGTGTAGGAGGGCTGGGCTACGAGCAGTACTTC.